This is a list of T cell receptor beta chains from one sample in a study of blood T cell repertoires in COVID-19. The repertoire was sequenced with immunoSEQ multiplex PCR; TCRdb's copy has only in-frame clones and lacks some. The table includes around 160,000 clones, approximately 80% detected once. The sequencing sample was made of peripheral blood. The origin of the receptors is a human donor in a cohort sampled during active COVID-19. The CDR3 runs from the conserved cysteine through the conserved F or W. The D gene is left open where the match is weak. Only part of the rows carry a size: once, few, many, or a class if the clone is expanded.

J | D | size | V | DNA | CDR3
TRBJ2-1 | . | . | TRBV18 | TGTGCCAGCTCACCAAGCAGGGCAAGTGGCAATGAGCAGTTCTTC | CASSPSRASGNEQFF
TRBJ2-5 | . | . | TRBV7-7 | TGTGCCAGCAGTCACGACCGGGGCCAAGAGACCCAGTACTTC | CASSHDRGQETQYF
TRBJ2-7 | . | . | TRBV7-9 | TGTGCCAGCAGCTTACAGGATACGAGTCAGCAGTACTTC | CASSLQDTSQQYF
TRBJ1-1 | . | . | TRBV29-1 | TGCAGCGTTGCCTTCCAGGGGACTGAAGCTTTCTTT | CSVAFQGTEAFF
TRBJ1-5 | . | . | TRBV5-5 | TGTGCCAGCAGCTTGGGACAGGTGAATCAGCCCCAGCATTTT | CASSLGQVNQPQHF
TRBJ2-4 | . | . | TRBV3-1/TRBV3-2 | TGTGCCAGCAGCCAGGGACCACAGGGCGAGGAAGCCAAAAACATTCAGTACTTC | CASSQGPQGEEAKNIQYF
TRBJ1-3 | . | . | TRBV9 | TGTGCCAGCAGCGTTCAGGGCACTACGGGAAACACCATATATTTT | CASSVQGTTGNTIYF
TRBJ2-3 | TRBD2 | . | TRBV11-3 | TGTGCCAGCAGCCCGGGGGGGCAGGCGGGAGATACGCAGTATTTT | CASSPGGQAGDTQYF
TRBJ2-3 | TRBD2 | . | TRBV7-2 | TGTGCCAGCAGACCATCCATTGCGGGGGGAGATACGCAGTATTTT | CASRPSIAGGDTQYF
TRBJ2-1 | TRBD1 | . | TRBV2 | TGTGCCAGCACCCGAGGACAGGGGCGTGAGCAGTTCTTC | CASTRGQGREQFF
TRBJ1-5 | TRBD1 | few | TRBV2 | TGTGCCAGCAGTATGCGACCGACAGGACAGGGGCATTTT | CASSMRPTGQGHF
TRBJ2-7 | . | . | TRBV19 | TGTGCCAGTATGGCTTTGGGAGTTGGCTCCTACGAGCAGTACTTC | CASMALGVGSYEQYF
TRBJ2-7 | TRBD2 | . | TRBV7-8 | TGTGCCAGCAGCCTTCCCCGGGGGGGATACGAGCAGTACTTC | CASSLPRGGYEQYF
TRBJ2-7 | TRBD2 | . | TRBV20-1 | TGCAGTGCTAGTAGCGGGGGCTACTACGAGCAGTACTTC | CSASSGGYYEQYF
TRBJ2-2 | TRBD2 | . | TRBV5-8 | TGTGCCAGCGGTTCCTACGGGACTAGCGGGAGTGGCGGGGAGCTGTTTTTT | CASGSYGTSGSGGELFF
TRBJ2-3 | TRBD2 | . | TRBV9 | TGTGCCAGCAGCCCGAGCTGGGGGGGGACAGATACGCAGTATTTT | CASSPSWGGTDTQYF
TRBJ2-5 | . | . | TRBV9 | TGTGCCAGCAGCTCGACCGGGGGGACCCAGTACTTC | CASSSTGGTQYF
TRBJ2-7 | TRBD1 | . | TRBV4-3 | TGCGCCAGCAGCCAGGGGACAGGGAGGAGGGAGCAGTACTTC | CASSQGTGRREQYF
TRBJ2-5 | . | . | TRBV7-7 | TGTGCTAGCACCCCTAGGGGCGGAGAGACCCAGTACTTC | CASTPRGGETQYF
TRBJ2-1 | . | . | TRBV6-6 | TGTGCCAGCAGTTACGCGGATGAGCAGTTCTTC | CASSYADEQFF
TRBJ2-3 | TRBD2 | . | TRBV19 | TGTGCCAGTAGTAGGGCGGGGGGCCCTACGCAGTATTTT | CASSRAGGPTQYF
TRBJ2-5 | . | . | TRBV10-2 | TGCGCCAGCAGTGGATCGGGGAGCGAGACCCAGTACTTC | CASSGSGSETQYF
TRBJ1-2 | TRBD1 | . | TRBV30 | TGTGCCTCCGAATCAGAACCAAGACAGGGGGACTATGGCTACACCTTC | CASESEPRQGDYGYTF
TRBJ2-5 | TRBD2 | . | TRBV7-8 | TGTGCCAGCAGGGGCCAAGCGGGGGTTCAAGAGACCCAGTACTTC | CASRGQAGVQETQYF
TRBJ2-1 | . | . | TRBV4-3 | TGCGCCAGCAGCCAAGATCGGGGGAGTGAGCAGTTCTTC | CASSQDRGSEQFF
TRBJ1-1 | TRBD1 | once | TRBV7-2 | TGTGCCAGCAGCGCACAGGGGGTAACGGCTGAAGCTTTCTTT | CASSAQGVTAEAFF
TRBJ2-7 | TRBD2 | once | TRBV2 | TGTGCCAGCAGTGGGGCTAGCGGGAGAAACGAGCAGTACTTC | CASSGASGRNEQYF
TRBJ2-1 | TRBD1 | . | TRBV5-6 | TGTGCCAGCAGCCCGCCCGGGACAGGGTTTAATAAGTTCTTC | CASSPPGTGFNKFF
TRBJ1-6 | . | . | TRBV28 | TGTGCCAGCAGTTTGCGCCCCAGAGGCAGTAATTCACCCCTCCACTTT | CASSLRPRGSNSPLHF
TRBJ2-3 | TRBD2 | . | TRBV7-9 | TGTGCCAGCAGCTCGGGGGGGACTAGCGAGTATTTT | CASSSGGTSEYF
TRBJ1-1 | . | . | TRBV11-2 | TGTGCCAGCAGCTCCTTGACCGGGCGGGCTGAAGCTTTCTTT | CASSSLTGRAEAFF
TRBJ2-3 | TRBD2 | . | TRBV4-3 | TGCGCCAGCAGCCAAAGTGGACTAGCTGAAGATACGCAGTATTTT | CASSQSGLAEDTQYF
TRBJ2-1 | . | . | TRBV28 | TGTGCCAGCAGTTCCCGTGGGGCTAAGAGCAATGAGCAGTTCTTC | CASSSRGAKSNEQFF
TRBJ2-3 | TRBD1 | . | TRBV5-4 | TGTGCCAGCAGCGCGGGACAGGCGACTTTCACAGATACGCAGTATTTT | CASSAGQATFTDTQYF
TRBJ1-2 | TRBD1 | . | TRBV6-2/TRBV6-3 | TGTGCCAGCAGTAGCCGGGACAGGGTTGACCTTAACTATGGCTACACCTTC | CASSSRDRVDLNYGYTF
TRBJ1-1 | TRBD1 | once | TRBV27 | TGTGCCAGCAGGACCGGGACAGGGGGCGTCATGAACACTGAAGCTTTCTTT | CASRTGTGGVMNTEAFF
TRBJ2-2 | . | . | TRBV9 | TGTGCCAGCAGCGTTCTCGGGGATTACACCGGGGAGCTGTTTTTT | CASSVLGDYTGELFF
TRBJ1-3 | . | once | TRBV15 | TGTGCCACCAGCAGAGACCCCCGGGGGGCGGATGGAAACACCATATATTTT | CATSRDPRGADGNTIYF
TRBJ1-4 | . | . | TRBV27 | TGTGCCAGCAGTTTACCAGGGTTTGGGGAAAAACTGTTTTTT | CASSLPGFGEKLFF
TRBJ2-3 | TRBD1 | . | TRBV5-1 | TGCGCCAGCAGCTCGACAGGGGAGGTCACAGATACGCAGTATTTT | CASSSTGEVTDTQYF
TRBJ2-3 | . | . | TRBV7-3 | TGTGCCAGCAGCCGGACTATTTCTAGCACAGATACGCAGTATTTT | CASSRTISSTDTQYF
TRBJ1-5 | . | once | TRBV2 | TGTGCCAGCAGCCGATCCAGGGGCAATCAGCCCCAGCATTTT | CASSRSRGNQPQHF
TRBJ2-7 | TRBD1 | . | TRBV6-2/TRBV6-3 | TGTGCCAGCAGTTATCCGGACAGGAGTGGGGTCGAGCAGTACTTC | CASSYPDRSGVEQYF
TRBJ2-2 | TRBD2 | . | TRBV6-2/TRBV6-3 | TGTGCCAGCAGTTACGGGACTAAAGAAACCGGGGAGCTGTTTTTT | CASSYGTKETGELFF
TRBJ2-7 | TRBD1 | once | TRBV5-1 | TGCGCCAGCAGCCCGGACAGGGGCTCCTACGAGCAGTACTTC | CASSPDRGSYEQYF
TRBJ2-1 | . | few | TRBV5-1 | TGCGCCAGCAAAACGGGGGTAGAGCAGTTCTTC | CASKTGVEQFF